Below, 24 T cell receptor beta chains from the same sample are listed, as sequenced in a study of T cell responses to AZD1222 COVID-19 vaccine. TCRdb's table, derived via immunoSEQ multiplex PCR, lists solely in-frame clones and lacks some. The sample yields around 120,000 clones, approximately 83% seen once. Source: peripheral blood, taken on day 0 of MenACWY control vaccination. These receptor sequences come from an adult in good health.

The chain links TRBV7-2 to TRBJ1-4; possibly TRBD1 for D (6 bases). The germline CDR1 and CDR2 sequences are SGHTA and FQGNSA. With 3 bases removed from V and 0 bases from J, the gap between germline ends came to 11 bases. The CDR3 loop spans 16 amino acids. The CDR3: CASSFRGRATNEKLFF. CDR3 sequence (DNA): TGTGCCAGCAGCTTCAGGGGTAGGGCAACTAATGAAAAACTGTTTTTT.

The genes are TRBV11-2 and TRBJ1-1, with a possible D match to TRBD1 (6 bases). Trimming removed 3 bases at V and 1 base at J, with 12 bases between. This CDR3 spans 15 amino acids. Germline assignment: CDR1 SGHAT and CDR2 FQNNGV. CDR3 amino acids: CASSFRGAGNTEAFF. The CDR3 nucleotides are TGTGCCAGCAGCTTCAGGGGCGCGGGGAACACTGAAGCTTTCTTT.

The chain uses TRBV11-3 and TRBJ2-3; D may correspond to TRBD1 or TRBD2 (6 bases each). Deletions cut 5 bases from V and 2 bases from J, with 14 bases between. CDR1 SGHNT and CDR2 YENEEA come from the germline V gene. The CDR3 extends over 15 amino acids. The CDR3 protein is CASSPSRGDTDTQYF. DNA of the CDR3: TGTGCCAGCAGCCCCTCAAGGGGGGACACAGATACGCAGTATTTT.

The chain is built from TRBV7-9 and TRBJ2-7; D is unresolved. The CDR3 length is 13 residues. The germline V and J ends were trimmed by 3 bases and 4 bases, with 10 bases remaining between them. From germline, CDR1 is SEHNR and CDR2 FQNEAQ (reference sequence). DNA for the CDR3: TGTGCCAGCAGCTTGGATGCCGAGTACGAGCAGTACTTC. Its translation: CASSLDAEYEQYF.

This chain links TRBV28 with TRBJ2-5, with D possibly being TRBD1 (6 bases). Trimming left V 6 bases short and J 5 bases short, with 16 bases between. The CDR3 contains 14 residues. Germline CDR1 is MDHEN and CDR2 is SYDVKM. CDR3 coding DNA: TGTGCCAGCAGCCAAGCAGGGGCCGCGGAGACCCAGTACTTC. This sequence encodes CASSQAGAAETQYF.

This clone occurred a few times. V usage is TRBV5-4 and J usage is TRBJ1-2, with TRBD1 as a possible D gene (5 bases). CDR1 is SGHNT and CDR2 is YYREEE in the germline V gene (reference sequence). The CDR3 is 15 residues long. V lost 1 base, J lost 2 bases, and 12 bases lay in between. Here the CDR3 reads CASSLLGGFNYGYTF. As DNA, the CDR3 is TGTGCCAGCAGCTTGCTCGGGGGGTTCAACTATGGCTACACCTTC.

The gene calls are TRBV28 and TRBJ1-5; unclear D gene. The V and J ends lost 7 bases and 5 bases respectively, with 18 bases between them. The germline gives CDR1 MDHEN, CDR2 SYDVKM. The CDR3 has 15 amino acids. CDR3 sequence: CASNIRAYSDQPQHF. In DNA, the CDR3 is TGTGCCAGCAATATAAGAGCCTACTCGGATCAGCCCCAGCATTTT.

The J gene is TRBJ2-7, the V gene TRBV28; 7 bases agree with TRBD2. This CDR3 has 14 amino acids. The germline CDR1 and CDR2 sequences are MDHEN and SYDVKM. V lost 5 bases and J lost 1; bases outside the gene matches: 5. The CDR3 nucleotides read TGTGCCAGCAGTCGATCGGGACTATCCTACGAGCAGTACTTC. Translation: CASSRSGLSYEQYF.

The chain has TRBV3-1 (or the pseudogene TRBV3-2) and TRBJ2-5; tentative D call: TRBD2 (6 bases). V was cut by 0 bases and J by 1 base, with 18 bases left in between. The V gene's germline CDR1 is LGHDT and CDR2 YNNKEL (reference sequence). This CDR3 has 18 amino acids. This chain's CDR3 is CASSQDRAGTWAQETQYF. The CDR3 DNA follows: TGTGCCAGCAGCCAAGATCGGGCGGGGACTTGGGCCCAAGAGACCCAGTACTTC.

V usage is TRBV6-4 and J usage is TRBJ1-5; D may be TRBD1 (5 bases). Germline V gene lookup returns CDR1 MRHNA and CDR2 SNTAGT. With 6 bases removed from V and 9 bases from J, the gap between germline ends came to 15 bases. This CDR3 spans 13 amino acids. CDR3 amino acids: CASRVGAPRPQHF. The CDR3 region has the DNA TGTGCCAGCAGAGTCGGGGCACCCCGGCCCCAGCATTTT.

The chain joins TRBV7-8 to TRBJ2-2; 7 bases are shared with TRBD1. The length of the CDR3 is 16 residues. Germline assignment: CDR1 SGHVS and CDR2 FQNEAQ. V lost 4 bases and J lost 4; bases outside the gene matches: 9. Written as DNA, the CDR3 is TGTGCCAGCAGCTCAATAGGACAGGAGATCACCGGGGAGCTGTTTTTT. It yields the protein CASSSIGQEITGELFF.

This chain joins TRBV19 and TRBJ1-6; 8 bases agree with TRBD1. J gave up 7 bases and V 4 bases, and 9 bases lay outside the gene matches. The germline V gene encodes CDR1 LNHDA and CDR2 SQIVND (reference sequence). The CDR3 sequence is 16 residues long. The chain's CDR3 is CASSRQYRGNNSPLHF. The CDR3 DNA reads TGTGCCAGTAGTAGACAATACAGGGGGAACAATTCACCCCTCCACTTT.

The chain joins TRBV6-5 to TRBJ2-7; 8 positions match TRBD1. Trimming removed 6 bases from V and 5 bases from J; junction bases left unmatched: 9. The V gene's germline CDR1 is MNHEY and CDR2 SVGAGI. The length of the CDR3 is 14 residues. CDR3 sequence: CASSLQGAGDEQYF. The CDR3 DNA reads as TGTGCCAGCAGCTTGCAGGGGGCTGGGGACGAGCAGTACTTC.

This sequence joins TRBV5-4 and TRBJ2-2, with 8 bases fitting TRBD2. This CDR3 is 15 amino acids long. The junction had 3 bases not matched to a gene; V was cut back by 3 bases and J by 2 bases. Germline CDR1 reads SGHNT; CDR2 reads YYREEE (reference sequence). The CDR3 region is CASSSGGGNTGELFF. The CDR3 DNA reads TGTGCCAGCAGCTCGGGAGGGGGTAACACCGGGGAGCTGTTTTTT. Filled out from reference TRBV5-4 and TRBJ2-2, the complete variable domain reads ETGVTQSPTHLIKTRGQQVTLRCSSQSGHNTVSWYQQALGQGPQFIFQYYREEENGRGNFPPRFSGLQFPNYSSELNVNALELDDSALYLCASSSGGGNTGELFFGEGSRLTVL.

V usage is TRBV18 and J usage is TRBJ1-2, with 7 bases fitting TRBD1. V dropped 6 bases and J dropped 6; count of bases not matched to a gene: 7. Germline CDR1 is KGHSH and CDR2 is LQKENI. The CDR3 contains 13 residues. In DNA form, the CDR3 reads TGTGCCAGCTCTCTCGAGACAGGGAATGGCTACACCTTC. Its protein product is CASSLETGNGYTF.

This clone came up once. V gene TRBV4-3 combines with J gene TRBJ2-4; D gene unclear. Germline assignment: CDR1 LGHNA and CDR2 YSLEER. The germline V and J ends were trimmed by 1 base and 2 bases, with 9 bases remaining between them. The CDR3 contains 15 residues. CDR3 bases: TGCGCCAGCAGCCAAGGTGTGGGGACCAAAAACATTCAGTACTTC. This encodes CASSQGVGTKNIQYF.

The V and J genes are TRBV7-6 and TRBJ1-6; D gene ambiguous. This CDR3 region has 16 residues. Trimming shortened V by 1 base and J by 0 bases, and 7 bases separated the two germline ends. CDR1 is SGHVS and CDR2 is FNYEAQ in the germline V gene. The CDR3 sequence is CASSLEGSSYNSPLHF. In nucleotides, the CDR3 is TGTGCCAGCAGCTTAGAGGGCAGCTCCTATAATTCACCCCTCCACTTT.

The J gene is TRBJ2-3, the V gene TRBV15; 10 bases map to TRBD1. This CDR3 region has 17 residues. CDR1 is LNHNV, CDR2 YYDKDF, per germline (reference sequence). The trim removed 0 bases at V and 3 bases at J, leaving 6 bases unmatched. This CDR3 is CATSRDLGQGGTDTQYF. As DNA, the CDR3 is TGTGCCACCAGCAGAGATCTTGGACAGGGGGGAACAGATACGCAGTATTTT.

Turning to this clone: Its ends do not fully match the called genes, so a read error is possible. The V gene is TRBV14, the J gene TRBJ1-2, with D tentatively TRBD1 (5 bases). This CDR3 is built from 11 residues. Germline V gene data show CDR1 as SGHDN and CDR2 as FVKESK. The CDR3 region has the DNA TGTGCCAGCAGCCACAAGGGGCTGCAGGCCTTC. This gives the protein CASSHKGLQAF.

CDR3 region: CASSVVGWGSGELFF. In DNA, the CDR3 is TGTGCCAGCAGCGTAGTTGGTTGGGGCTCCGGGGAGCTGTTTTTT. J is TRBJ2-2 and V is TRBV9; D is possibly TRBD1 (5 bases). Per germline, CDR1 SGDLS and CDR2 YYNGEE. V was pared by 0 bases and J by 6 bases, with 12 bases between. This CDR3 is built from 15 residues.

The rearrangement links TRBV28 to TRBJ1-3; D is undetermined. In germline, CDR1 is MDHEN, CDR2 SYDVKM. CDR3 size: 16 residues. V was cut by 3 bases and J by 0 bases, with 12 bases left in between. The chain's CDR3 is CASSLRRINSGNTIYF. The CDR3 DNA follows: TGTGCCAGCAGTTTGCGACGGATCAACTCTGGAAACACCATATATTTT.

CDR3 loop: CASSRDGTGELFF. CDR3 nucleotides: TGTGCCAGCAGCCGGGACGGGACCGGGGAGCTGTTTTTT. V is TRBV6-5 and J is TRBJ2-2; D possibly matches TRBD1 or TRBD2 (5 bases each). V dropped 6 bases and J dropped 5 bases, with 10 bases sitting between them. The CDR3 sequence is 13 residues long. CDR1 MNHEY and CDR2 SVGAGI come from the germline V gene.

This sequence joins TRBV5-1 and TRBJ2-7, with D tentatively TRBD1 (6 bases). Germline assignment: CDR1 SGHRS and CDR2 YFSETQ. The CDR3 is made up of 13 amino acids. V dropped 5 bases and J dropped 7 bases, with 16 bases sitting between them. The CDR3: CASRDSPLAEQYF. The CDR3 coding sequence is TGCGCCAGCAGGGACAGCCCGTTGGCGGAGCAGTACTTC. Based on the CDR3 plus reference TRBV5-1 and TRBJ2-7, the full variable domain is KAGVTQTPRYLIKTRGQQVTLSCSPISGHRSVSWYQQTPGQGLQFLFEYFSETQRNKGNFPGRFSGRQFSNSRSEMNVSTLELGDSALYLCASRDSPLAEQYFGPGTRLTVT.

The chain uses TRBV4-3 and TRBJ1-2; TRBD1 aligns across 9 bases. Per germline, CDR1 LGHNA and CDR2 YSLEER. V shed 4 bases and J 7 bases; nucleotides not matched to a gene: 10. The CDR3 contains 15 residues. CDR3 sequence reads: CASSRDRAPLGGYTF. CDR3 DNA sequence: TGCGCCAGCAGCCGGGACAGGGCCCCCTTGGGTGGCTACACCTTC.